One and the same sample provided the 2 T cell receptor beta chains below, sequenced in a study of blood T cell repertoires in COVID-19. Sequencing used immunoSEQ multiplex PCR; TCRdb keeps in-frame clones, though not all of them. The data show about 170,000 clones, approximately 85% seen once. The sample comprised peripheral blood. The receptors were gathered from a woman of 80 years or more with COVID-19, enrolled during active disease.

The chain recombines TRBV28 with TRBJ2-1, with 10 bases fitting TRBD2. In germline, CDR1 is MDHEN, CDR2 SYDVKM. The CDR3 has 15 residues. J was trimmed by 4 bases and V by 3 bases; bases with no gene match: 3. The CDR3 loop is CASSFQLAGYNEQFF. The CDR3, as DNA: TGTGCCAGCAGTTTCCAACTAGCGGGGTACAATGAGCAGTTCTTC.

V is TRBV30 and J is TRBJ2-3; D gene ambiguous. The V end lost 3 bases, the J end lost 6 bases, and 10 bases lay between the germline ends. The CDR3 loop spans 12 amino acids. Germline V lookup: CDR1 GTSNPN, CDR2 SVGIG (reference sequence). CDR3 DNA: TGTGCCTGGAGCTACCGCTGGGATACGCAGTATTTT. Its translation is CAWSYRWDTQYF.